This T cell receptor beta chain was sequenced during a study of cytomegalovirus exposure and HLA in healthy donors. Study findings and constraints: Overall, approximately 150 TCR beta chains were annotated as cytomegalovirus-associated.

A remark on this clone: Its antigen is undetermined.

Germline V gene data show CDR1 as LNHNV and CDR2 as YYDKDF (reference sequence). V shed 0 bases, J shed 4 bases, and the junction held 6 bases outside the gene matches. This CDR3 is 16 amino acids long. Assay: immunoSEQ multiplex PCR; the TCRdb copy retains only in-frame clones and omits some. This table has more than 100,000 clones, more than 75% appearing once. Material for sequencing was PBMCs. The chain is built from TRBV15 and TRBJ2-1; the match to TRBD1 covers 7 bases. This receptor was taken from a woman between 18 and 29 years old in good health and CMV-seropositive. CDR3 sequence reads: CATSRDVGQIYNEQFF. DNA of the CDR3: TGTGCCACCAGCAGAGATGTGGGACAGATATACAATGAGCAGTTCTTC.